Below are 15 T cell receptor beta chains sequenced from a single sample in a study of shared clonotypes between healthy human individuals. CD45RO-negative, CCR7-selected cells formed the naive CD8 fraction, which excluded terminally differentiated effector memory CD45RA+ cells. Only in-frame clones appear in the TCRdb table, and some are missing; sequencing was by immunoSEQ multiplex PCR. The data contain about 1,900,000 clones, 85% to 95% of them singletons. The specimen was naive CD8+ T cells sorted from blood. The receptor set was obtained from a young man in good health.

Worth noting for this clone: The same CDR3 is also encoded by other DNA sequences in this sample. The chain couples TRBV6-5 to TRBJ1-5; weak D call: TRBD1 (5 bases). The CDR3 is 14 residues long. Trimming stripped 0 bases from V and 4 bases from J, with 7 bases between. Per germline, CDR1 MNHEY and CDR2 SVGAGI. The DNA of the CDR3 is TGTGCCAGCAGTTACTCGGCAGGGAATCAGCCCCAGCATTTT. Protein product: CASSYSAGNQPQHF.

J is TRBJ2-1 and V is TRBV4-2, with 15 nucleotides matching TRBD2. Germline V gene data show CDR1 as LGHNA and CDR2 as YNFKEQ. J was trimmed by 3 bases and V by 3 bases; bases with no gene match: 6. The CDR3 loop spans 18 amino acids. CDR3 region: CASSHVPGLAGGYNEQFF. CDR3 sequence (DNA): TGTGCCAGCAGCCACGTCCCGGGACTAGCGGGGGGCTACAATGAGCAGTTCTTC.

This chain joins TRBV11-2 and TRBJ1-6; tentatively, D is TRBD1 (5 bases). Germline V gene sequence: CDR1 SGHAT, CDR2 FQNNGV. The CDR3 extends over 14 amino acids. V gave up 2 bases and J gave up 7 bases, with 9 bases separating them. The CDR3 nucleotides are TGTGCCAGCAGCTTACAGGGCAGCAATTCACCCCTCCACTTT. Translating gives CASSLQGSNSPLHF.

The gene calls are TRBV5-6 and TRBJ2-7; the D call may be TRBD1 or TRBD2 (6 bases each). This CDR3 comprises 15 residues. CDR1 and CDR2 from the germline V gene are SGHDT and YYEEEE. V lost 2 bases to trimming and J lost 6 bases, with 18 bases between them. CDR3 sequence reads: CASSFRGGPSLEQYF. The CDR3, as DNA: TGTGCCAGCAGCTTTCGAGGGGGGCCTTCGCTCGAGCAGTACTTC.

The CDR3 reads CASRGLAGGPGTGELFF. The CDR3 bases are TGTGCCAGCAGGGGCCTAGCGGGAGGGCCGGGCACCGGGGAGCTGTTTTTT. J is TRBJ2-2 and V is TRBV7-9; the match to TRBD2 covers 12 bases. The CDR3 runs 17 residues. V was clipped by 6 bases and J by 4 bases; unmatched bases: 9. Germline V gene sequence: CDR1 SEHNR, CDR2 FQNEAQ (reference sequence).

J is TRBJ2-5 and V is TRBV7-2; D ambiguous. CDR1 is SGHTA, CDR2 FQGNSA, per germline. This CDR3 spans 11 amino acids. The V gene lost 2 bases and the J gene lost 9 bases, with 7 bases spanning the gap. The CDR3 DNA is TGTGCCAGCAGCTTAATAGTGGCCCAGTACTTC. Translation gives CASSLIVAQYF.

This chain links TRBV27 with TRBJ1-6, with TRBD1 matching 8 bases. Germline CDR1 MNHEY, CDR2 SMNVEV (reference sequence). The CDR3 runs 16 residues. The ends lost 4 bases at V and 4 bases at J; junction bases unmatched: 6. The CDR3 is CASSSLDRAYNSPLHF. The CDR3 DNA follows: TGTGCCAGCAGTTCCCTGGACAGGGCATATAATTCACCCCTCCACTTT.

The gene calls are TRBV27 and TRBJ2-7; 11 nucleotides agree with TRBD2. Germline lookup yields CDR1 MNHEY and CDR2 SMNVEV (reference sequence). Trimming cost V 5 bases and J 3 bases; bases outside gene matches: 3. CDR3 length: 14 residues. In DNA form, the CDR3 reads TGTGCCAGCAGTCCACTAGCGGGAGTCTACGAGCAGTACTTC. As protein: CASSPLAGVYEQYF.

A word on this clone: Other DNA variants within this sample encode the same CDR3. J is TRBJ1-1 and V is TRBV5-4; no firm D call. The germline V and J ends were trimmed by 0 bases and 7 bases, with 7 bases remaining between them. The CDR3 has 12 residues. The germline V gene encodes CDR1 SGHNT and CDR2 YYREEE (reference sequence). CDR3 region: CASSLVGGEAFF. CDR3 DNA: TGTGCCAGCAGCTTGGTGGGCGGTGAAGCTTTCTTT.

The chain carries TRBV4-1 and TRBJ1-1, with D possibly matching TRBD1 (6 bases). Germline V lookup: CDR1 MGHRA, CDR2 YSYEKL. The CDR3 consists of 14 residues. Trimming removed 3 bases at V and 6 bases at J, with 14 bases between. CDR3 coding DNA: TGCGCCAGCAGCCAGGAACCGGGACACCCTGAAGCTTTCTTT. Translated, it gives CASSQEPGHPEAFF.

Worth noting for this clone: Distinct nucleotide sequences in the sample also encode this CDR3. The chain combines TRBV5-1 with TRBJ2-3; D gene uncertain. Germline CDR1 reads SGHRS; CDR2 reads YFSETQ. V shed 4 bases and J shed 5 bases, with 8 bases lying between them. CDR3 size: 12 residues. The CDR3 spells CASSLTEDTQYF. The CDR3 nucleotides read TGCGCCAGCAGCCTCACCGAAGATACGCAGTATTTT.

This clone was recorded only once. The J gene is TRBJ2-1, the V gene TRBV7-8; TRBD1 matches 10 bases. J gave up 2 bases and V 7 bases, and 2 bases lay outside the gene matches. CDR1 SGHVS and CDR2 FQNEAQ come from the germline V gene. CDR3 length equals 14 residues. CDR3 sequence (DNA): TGTGCCAGCACCGGACAGGGGGCCTACAATGAGCAGTTCTTC. It is translated as CASTGQGAYNEQFF.

The chain has TRBV6-5 and TRBJ1-3, with D possibly matching TRBD1 (6 bases). V lost 0 bases and J 4 bases, leaving 10 bases between the germline ends. From germline, CDR1 is MNHEY and CDR2 SVGAGI. The CDR3 consists of 15 residues. This chain's CDR3 is CASSYSGGEGNTIYF. The CDR3 DNA reads TGTGCCAGCAGTTACTCTGGGGGCGAAGGAAACACCATATATTTT.

V is TRBV7-6 and J is TRBJ2-5; 7 positions agree with TRBD2. With 8 bases clipped from V and 5 bases from J, the junction kept 14 bases outside the gene matches. The CDR3 length is 15 residues. The germline V gene has CDR1 SGHVS and CDR2 FNYEAQ. CDR3 DNA sequence: TGTGCCAGCGCCGTGTGGGGGGGAATGGAGGAGACCCAGTACTTC. It specifies CASAVWGGMEETQYF.

On this clone: Other DNA variants within this sample encode the same CDR3. V is TRBV5-1 and J is TRBJ2-7, with D perhaps given as TRBD1 or TRBD2 (5 bases each). This CDR3 is 13 amino acids long. Trimming pared 3 bases from V and 3 bases from J, leaving 10 bases between. The germline V gene encodes CDR1 SGHRS and CDR2 YFSETQ. The CDR3 DNA is TGCGCCAGCAGCTCCGGGACGTACTACGAGCAGTACTTC. The encoded protein is CASSSGTYYEQYF.